Listed below are T cell receptor beta chains from one sample, sequenced in a study of cytomegalovirus exposure and HLA in healthy donors. Produced via immunoSEQ multiplex PCR; TCRdb's table is partial and in-frame only. The repertoire consists of under 90,000 clones, with less than 80% occurring once and the leading ten covering around 7%. Material for sequencing was PBMCs. The receptors here all came from a woman in her 40s in good health and CMV-seronegative. Both conserved end residues are part of each CDR3. The D gene is left open where the match is weak. For some rows the clone size is stated as once, few or many, or as a class when expanded; others skip it.

>NA|TRBV5-6|TRBD1|TRBJ1-5
TGTGCCAGCAGCCCAGACAGGGGGACTAGCAATCAGCCCCAGCATTTT
CASSPDRGTSNQPQHF
>NA|TRBV7-3|NA|TRBJ1-1
TGTGCCAGCAGCTTAAGTAGGGGGACTGAAGCTTTCTTT
CASSLSRGTEAFF
>once|TRBV7-6|TRBD2|TRBJ2-2
TGTGCCAGCAGCCGAAATAGCGGGACGAACACCGGGGAGCTGTTTTTT
CASSRNSGTNTGELFF
>NA|TRBV29-1|TRBD2|TRBJ2-1
TGCAGCGTTGAAGATGGGCTAGCGGGAGTGAAACAGTTCTTC
CSVEDGLAGVKQFF
>medium-sized|TRBV6-1|NA|TRBJ1-1
TGTGCCAGCAGTAGCGGGGGACACAACACTGAAGCTTTCTTT
CASSSGGHNTEAFF
>once|TRBV12-5|TRBD2|TRBJ2-3
TGTGCTAGTGGTACCGGGACTAGCATCTACCAGGTGGATACGCAGTATTTT
CASGTGTSIYQVDTQYF
>few|TRBV19|NA|TRBJ2-5
TGTGCCAGTAGTATAGGCCCCAGTTCAGAAGAGACCCAGTACTTC
CASSIGPSSEETQYF
>NA|TRBV7-9|NA|TRBJ2-5
TGTGCCAGCAGCTTACCCCGGACAGCTTACCAAGAGACCCAGTACTTC
CASSLPRTAYQETQYF
>NA|TRBV4-3|NA|TRBJ2-6
TGCGCCAGCAGCCAAGATAGTACTACTGGGGCCAACGTCCTGACTTTC
CASSQDSTTGANVLTF
>once|TRBV7-2|NA|TRBJ1-6
TGTGCCAGCAGCTTAATGTCAGGGTCCTATAATTCACCCCTCCACTTT
CASSLMSGSYNSPLHF
>NA|TRBV2|TRBD1|TRBJ1-1
TGTGCCAGCAACTACAGGGGGCAGGACGCTTTCTTT
CASNYRGQDAFF
>NA|TRBV5-1|NA|TRBJ1-6
TGCGCCAGCAGCTTGAGGGGCAGGATGGACAATAATTCACCCCTCCACTTT
CASSLRGRMDNNSPLHF
>NA|TRBV29-1|TRBD1|TRBJ1-1
TGCAGCGTTGATGGGCAGGGGGCCGGGGTCACTGAAGCTTTCTTT
CSVDGQGAGVTEAFF
>NA|TRBV10-2|TRBD1|TRBJ2-7
TGCGCCAGCAGTGAAATGGGGACAGGGGTCTACGAGCAGTACTTC
CASSEMGTGVYEQYF
>few|TRBV19|NA|TRBJ1-5
TGTGCCAGTATGAGGGCCTCGGGTCAGCCCCAGCATTTT
CASMRASGQPQHF
>NA|TRBV5-1|NA|TRBJ2-1
TGCGCCAGCAGCTTGGGAGGTAGTGAGCAGTTCTTC
CASSLGGSEQFF
>NA|TRBV20-1|NA|TRBJ2-1
TGCAGTGCTATAATGCGGGTTGAGCAGTTCTTC
CSAIMRVEQFF
>NA|TRBV28|NA|TRBJ1-5
TGTGCCAGCAGCGCGACCGAGGGGGGCAATCAGCCCCAGCATTTT
CASSATEGGNQPQHF
>NA|TRBV6-1|NA|TRBJ2-3
TGTGCCAGCAGTGGTCAGGGGTTGGATACGCAGTATTTT
CASSGQGLDTQYF